This T cell receptor (beta chain) was sequenced for a study of T cells in tuberculosis. About the research overall: CD1B tetramers identified T cells specific for mycobacterial lipid GMM. Blood was taken before or within 7 days of anti-tuberculosis therapy.

Details on this clone: Its antigen is unknown.

Libraries were prepared by immunoSEQ multiplex PCR; TCRdb keeps only in-frame clonotypes and omits some of them. This table holds 40,000 or so clones, approximately 93% found once. Overall study results and limits: Active tuberculosis alpha repertoires lay closer to GMM-specific TCRs than controls'. Using the GMM-specific repertoire gave around 90% accuracy versus roughly 70% with motifs.

The CDR3 sequence is 15 residues long. V gave up 3 bases and J gave up 2 bases; unmatched junction bases: 5. Germline lookup yields CDR1 SNHLY and CDR2 FYNNEI. The sample's time point: new active TB diagnosis, blood taken before or within 7 days of starting treatment. The TCR sequence derives from an adult with tuberculosis. The chain uses TRBV2 and TRBJ2-3; the match to TRBD1 covers 7 bases. Sequenced material: PBMCs, taken at tuberculosis diagnosis. CDR3 loop: CASSDGDSFTDTQYF. The CDR3 coding sequence is TGTGCCAGCAGTGATGGGGACAGTTTCACAGATACGCAGTATTTT.